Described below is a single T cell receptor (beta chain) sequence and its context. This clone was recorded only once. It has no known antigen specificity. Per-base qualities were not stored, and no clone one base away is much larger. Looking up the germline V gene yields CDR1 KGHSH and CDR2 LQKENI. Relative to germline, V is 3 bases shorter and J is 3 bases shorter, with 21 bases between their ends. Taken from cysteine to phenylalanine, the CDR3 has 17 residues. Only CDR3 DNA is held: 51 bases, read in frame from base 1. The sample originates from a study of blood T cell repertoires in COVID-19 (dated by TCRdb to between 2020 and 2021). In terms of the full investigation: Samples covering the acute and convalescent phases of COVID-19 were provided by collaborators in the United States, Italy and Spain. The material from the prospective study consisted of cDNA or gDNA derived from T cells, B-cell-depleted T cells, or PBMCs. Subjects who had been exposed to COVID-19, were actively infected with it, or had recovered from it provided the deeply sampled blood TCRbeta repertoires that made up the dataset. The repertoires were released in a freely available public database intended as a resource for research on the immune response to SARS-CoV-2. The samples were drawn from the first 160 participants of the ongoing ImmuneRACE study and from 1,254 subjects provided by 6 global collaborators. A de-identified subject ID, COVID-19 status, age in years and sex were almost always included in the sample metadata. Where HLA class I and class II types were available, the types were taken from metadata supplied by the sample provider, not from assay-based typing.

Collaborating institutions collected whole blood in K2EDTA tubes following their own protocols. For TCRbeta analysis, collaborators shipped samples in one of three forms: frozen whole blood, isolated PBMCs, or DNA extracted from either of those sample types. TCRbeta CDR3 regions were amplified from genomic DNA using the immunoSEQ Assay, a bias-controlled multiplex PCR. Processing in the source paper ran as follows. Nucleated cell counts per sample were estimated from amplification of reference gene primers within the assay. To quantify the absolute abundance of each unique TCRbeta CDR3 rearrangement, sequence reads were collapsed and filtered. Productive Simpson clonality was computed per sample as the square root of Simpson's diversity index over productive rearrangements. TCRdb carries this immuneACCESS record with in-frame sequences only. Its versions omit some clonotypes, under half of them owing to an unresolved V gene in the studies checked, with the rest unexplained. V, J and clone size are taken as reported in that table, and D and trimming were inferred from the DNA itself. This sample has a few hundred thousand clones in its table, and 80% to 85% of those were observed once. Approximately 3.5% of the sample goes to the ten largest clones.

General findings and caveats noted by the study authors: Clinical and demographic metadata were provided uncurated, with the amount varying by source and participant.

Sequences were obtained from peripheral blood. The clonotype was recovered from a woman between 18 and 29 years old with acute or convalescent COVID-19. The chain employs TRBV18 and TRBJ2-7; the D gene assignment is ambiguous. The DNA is TGTGCCAGCTCACCGAAACTTACAGTATCCAGGTACTACGAGCAGTACTTC. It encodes CASSPKLTVSRYYEQYF.